A single sample is the source of the 23 T cell receptor beta chains below, sequenced in a study of spatial heterogeneity in lung cancer. General study results and limits: Higher tumor mutation counts went along with higher counts of expanded intratumoral alpha and beta TCRs.

TCRdb redid the calling of the 5' RACE reads with MiXCR, one entry per CDR3 protein. The sample lists around 8,900 distinct CDR3 sequences, roughly 3% occurring once. The time point: sample taken at primary tumor resection. These receptors' antigens are unknown. Sequences were derived from lung tumor tissue, sampled at surgery. These TCRs come from a male donor with early-stage non-small cell lung cancer.

Ten or more counts support this clonotype. This chain joins TRBV7-2 and TRBJ2-5; D gene uncertain. Trimming shortened V by 6 bases and J by 5 bases, and 13 bases separated the two germline ends. The CDR3 has 13 residues. Germline CDR1 reads SGHTA; CDR2 reads FQGNSA. CDR3 amino acids: CASRRLGRETQYF. CDR3 nucleotide sequence: TGTGCCAGCAGGCGGCTGGGCAGGGAGACCCAGTACTTC.

This clonotype appeared many times. V and J are TRBV11-3 and TRBJ2-5; D ambiguous. The CDR3 covers 11 residues. V lost 5 bases and J 5 bases, leaving 6 bases between the germline ends. The germline gives CDR1 SGHNT, CDR2 YENEEA. The chain's CDR3 is CASSPRETQYF. CDR3 coding DNA: TGTGCCAGCAGCCCTCGCGAGACCCAGTACTTC.

This clonotype showed up many times. The J gene is TRBJ1-5, the V gene TRBV7-9, with D hard to call. CDR1 and CDR2 from the germline V gene are SEHNR and FQNEAQ (reference sequence). Trimming shortened V by 1 base and J by 4 bases, and 5 bases separated the two germline ends. This CDR3 has 13 amino acids. The CDR3 loop reads CASSLVQNQPQHF. In nucleotides, the CDR3 is TGTGCCAGCAGCTTAGTTCAGAATCAGCCCCAGCATTTT.

This clonotype was seen ten or more times. J is TRBJ1-2 and V is TRBV9, with 9 bases identical to TRBD1. V gave up 5 bases and J gave up 4 bases; unmatched junction bases: 3. Germline V gene sequence: CDR1 SGDLS, CDR2 YYNGEE. The CDR3 runs 13 residues. In DNA, the CDR3 is TGTGCCAGCAGTCTGACAGGGGGCTATGGCTACACCTTC. Translation: CASSLTGGYGYTF. The full variable domain, in which reference TRBV9 and TRBJ1-2 provide the parts outside the CDR3, is DSGVTQTPKHLITATGQRVTLRCSPRSGDLSVYWYQQSLDQGLQFLIQYYNGEERAKGNILERFSAQQFPDLHSELNLSSLELGDSALYFCASSLTGGYGYTFGSGTRLTVV.

This clonotype was counted ten times or more. The chain has TRBV3-1 and TRBJ1-2, with D uncertain. CDR3 length: 13 residues. V was shortened by 3 bases and J by 7 bases, with 12 bases between the two germline ends. In germline, CDR1 is LGHDT, CDR2 YNNKEL (reference sequence). This CDR3 reads CASSQRHSSGYTF. The CDR3 nucleotides read TGTGCCAGCAGCCAGAGGCACAGCTCTGGCTACACCTTC. The full variable domain, its missing parts supplied by reference TRBV3-1 and TRBJ1-2, is DTAVSQTPKYLVTQMGNDKSIKCEQNLGHDTMYWYKQDSKKFLKIMFSYNNKELIINETVPNRFSPKSPDKAHLNLHINSLELGDSAVYFCASSQRHSSGYTFGSGTRLTVV.

About this clonotype: This sequence may be a read error, since a much larger clone differs from it by one base. J is TRBJ2-6 and V is TRBV20-1; the match to TRBD1 covers 8 bases. The CDR3 runs to 16 residues. Germline V gene sequence: CDR1 DFQATT, CDR2 SNEGSKA (reference sequence). CDR3 in amino acids: CSAFYRGFSGADVLTF. DNA of the CDR3: TGCAGTGCTTTCTACAGGGGGTTCTCTGGGGCCGACGTCCTGACTTTC.

By its share, this clonotype is medium-sized (0.01 to 0.1%). The V call is TRBV24-1, the J call TRBJ2-5; D perhaps matches TRBD1 (5 bases). The CDR3 contains 14 residues. V lost 3 bases and J lost 0, with 7 bases in between. Germline loops: CDR1 KGHDR, CDR2 SFDVKD. In nucleotides, the CDR3 is TGTGCCACCAGTGATCCAGGGAACCAAGAGACCCAGTACTTC. Translation gives CATSDPGNQETQYF.

This clonotype was observed many times. The J gene is TRBJ2-7, the V gene TRBV3-1; a weak D match, TRBD2 (7 bases). This CDR3 is 16 amino acids long. V gave up 4 bases and J gave up 3 bases, with 19 bases separating them. In germline, CDR1 is LGHDT, CDR2 YNNKEL (reference sequence). CDR3 protein: CASSPRGHAGGYEQYF. CDR3 DNA sequence: TGTGCCAGCAGCCCGCGGGGGCACGCCGGGGGCTACGAGCAGTACTTC.

By frequency in the sample, this clonotype is medium-sized. This rearrangement joins TRBV10-3 to TRBJ2-3, with 10 bases that match TRBD2. Unmatched junction bases numbered 6, after V lost 6 bases and J lost 3 bases. Germline loops: CDR1 ENHRY, CDR2 SYGVKD. The CDR3 spans 15 residues. CDR3 loop: CAIRASGGFTDTQYF. The CDR3 bases are TGTGCCATCAGGGCTAGCGGGGGCTTTACAGATACGCAGTATTTT.

This clonotype was observed many times. This chain uses TRBV6-5 with TRBJ1-3; a weak D match, TRBD1 (5 bases). The V end was cut by 5 bases, the J end by 0 bases, with 11 bases between. The V gene's germline CDR1 is MNHEY and CDR2 SVGAGI. The CDR3 consists of 15 residues. CDR3 bases: TGTGCCAGCAGTACTGACAGCTACTCTGGAAACACCATATATTTT. It codes for CASSTDSYSGNTIYF.

This clonotype has more than one count but fewer than ten. Just one base apart from a much larger clone, this may be a read error. The rearrangement links TRBV25-1 to TRBJ1-1, with unresolved D. This CDR3 is built from 11 residues. Germline CDR1 MGHDK, CDR2 SYGVNS. In nucleotides, the CDR3 is TGTGCCGGCAGTGGGTCTTCCAAGGCTTTCTTT. It codes for CAGSGSSKAFF.

This clonotype was recorded at least ten times. V usage is TRBV6-1 and J usage is TRBJ2-2; tentatively, D is TRBD1 (6 bases). The V gene's germline CDR1 is MNHNS and CDR2 SASEGT. CDR3 length: 15 residues. V was clipped by 10 bases and J by 1 base, with 16 bases between them. The CDR3 here is CAITRGLKNTGELFF. In DNA, the CDR3 is TGTGCCATCACGAGGGGGTTGAAGAACACCGGGGAGCTGTTTTTT.

This clonotype is judged medium-sized. The V gene is TRBV29-1, the J gene TRBJ2-1; 9 bases line up with TRBD2. The ends lost 4 bases at V and 6 bases at J; junction bases unmatched: 16. Germline CDR1 reads SQVTM; CDR2 reads ANQGSEA. The CDR3 covers 17 residues. The CDR3 protein is CSVASAGGTRPGNEQFF. The CDR3 nucleotides are TGCAGCGTTGCCTCAGCGGGGGGCACAAGACCAGGCAATGAGCAGTTCTTC.

The table lists this clonotype with many counts. CDR3 nucleotide sequence: TGTGCCAGCAGTGAGGGGGGCGGACGAACGCAGTATTTT. This encodes CASSEGGGRTQYF. The chain combines TRBV2 with TRBJ2-3; D could derive from TRBD1 or TRBD2 (6 bases each). The CDR3 covers 13 residues. V was clipped by 3 bases and J by 9 bases, with 13 bases between them. Germline V gives CDR1 SNHLY, CDR2 FYNNEI.

This clonotype counts as medium-sized. The chain couples TRBV30 to TRBJ2-3; 10 nucleotides match TRBD2. CDR1 and CDR2 from the germline V gene are GTSNPN and SVGIG (reference sequence). V lost 4 bases to trimming and J lost 5 bases; unmatched junction nucleotides: 0. CDR3 length: 12 residues. CDR3 residues: CAWTSGGDTQYF. As DNA, the CDR3 is TGTGCCTGGACTAGCGGGGGAGATACGCAGTATTTT.

This clonotype was observed many times. The CDR3 DNA follows: TGTGCCAGCTCACCGCGACAGTCGAACACCGGGGAGCTGTTTTTT. This translates into CASSPRQSNTGELFF. V and J are TRBV18 and TRBJ2-2; D may be TRBD1 (5 bases). The V and J ends lost 3 bases and 0 bases respectively, with 8 bases between them. The CDR3 is made up of 15 amino acids. The germline V gene encodes CDR1 KGHSH and CDR2 LQKENI. The entire variable domain, with the rest obtained from reference TRBV18 and TRBJ2-2, is as follows: NAGVMQNPRHLVRRRGQEARLRCSPMKGHSHVYWYRQLPEEGLKFMVYLQKENIIDESGMPKERFSAEFPKEGPSILRIQQVVRGDSAAYFCASSPRQSNTGELFFGEGSRLTVL.

The table lists this clonotype with many counts. The rearrangement joins TRBV4-1 to TRBJ1-1; no clear D. V lost 1 base, J lost 8 bases, and 11 bases lay in between. Germline loops: CDR1 MGHRA, CDR2 YSYEKL. This CDR3 is 13 amino acids long. For the CDR3, the DNA is TGCGCCAGCAGCCAAGGCATTTCGGCAGAAGCTTTCTTT. Its protein product is CASSQGISAEAFF.

This clonotype came up many times. A read error is possible here, since a much larger clone lies one base away. Here the CDR3 DNA reads TGCAGTGCACCGTTACCAGCGGGGGAGCAGTTCTTC. It codes for CSAPLPAGEQFF. This chain joins TRBV20-1 and TRBJ2-1; 7 bases are a match to TRBD2. The germline CDR1 and CDR2 sequences are DFQATT and SNEGSKA (reference sequence). The CDR3 extends over 12 amino acids. J was trimmed by 10 bases and V by 6 bases; bases with no gene match: 9.

This clonotype qualifies as medium-sized. The chain is built from TRBV20-1 and TRBJ2-7; the match to TRBD1 covers 9 bases. The CDR3 loop spans 15 amino acids. V was pared by 5 bases and J by 5 bases, with 13 bases of the junction left unmatched. Germline values: CDR1 DFQATT, CDR2 SNEGSKA (reference sequence). The CDR3 reads CSAPQGTGSFDEQYF. CDR3 bases: TGCAGTGCTCCTCAAGGGACAGGGAGTTTCGACGAGCAGTACTTC.

Ten or more counts support this clonotype. The chain carries TRBV20-1 and TRBJ2-7; the D gene is possibly TRBD1 (5 bases). Per the germline V gene, CDR1 is DFQATT and CDR2 is SNEGSKA (reference sequence). This CDR3 is built from 11 residues. The CDR3 is CRVQQGSEQYF. The CDR3 nucleotides read TGCAGGGTTCAGCAGGGTTCCGAGCAGTACTTC.

This clonotype was seen at least ten times. The rearrangement joins TRBV5-4 to TRBJ1-2; a weak D match, TRBD1 (5 bases). The CDR3 consists of 15 residues. Germline CDR1 is SGHNT and CDR2 is YYREEE (reference sequence). V was shortened by 4 bases and J by 7 bases, with 20 bases between the two germline ends. The CDR3 DNA reads as TGTGCCAGCAGCCGCCCCCCGGGCAGGGATGTTGGCTACACCTTC. Translating gives CASSRPPGRDVGYTF.

This clonotype showed up many times. This chain connects TRBV7-2 to TRBJ2-7, with D unclear. Germline loops: CDR1 SGHTA, CDR2 FQGNSA. CDR3 length: 12 residues. Trimming shortened V by 2 bases and J by 6 bases, and 8 bases separated the two germline ends. Here the CDR3 reads CASSLTLIEQYF. CDR3 in DNA: TGTGCCAGCAGCTTAACCCTGATCGAGCAGTACTTC.

By share, this clonotype ranks as medium-sized. This chain joins TRBV7-8 and TRBJ2-3; TRBD2 matches 15 bases. J was trimmed by 6 bases and V by 4 bases; bases with no gene match: 2. CDR3 length equals 15 residues. Germline assignment: CDR1 SGHVS and CDR2 FQNEAQ. CDR3 sequence: CASSSGLAGGDTQYF. CDR3 in DNA: TGTGCCAGCAGCTCCGGACTAGCGGGGGGGGATACGCAGTATTTT.